This T cell receptor (beta chain) derives from a study of blood T cell repertoires in COVID-19. About the study: Spain, Italy and the United States supplied samples that represented acute and convalescent COVID-19. The analysed material was cDNA or gDNA that came from T cells, B-cell-depleted T cells, or PBMCs.

This clone was counted at least ten times. With 8 bases clipped from V and 4 bases from J, the junction kept 10 bases outside the gene matches. Germline V lookup: CDR1 GTSNPN, CDR2 SVGIG (reference sequence). This CDR3 has 15 amino acids. How the authors handled the data: Reference gene primers were amplified, and this amplification served to estimate nucleated cell counts. The assay was immunoSEQ multiplex PCR, and TCRdb's table has in-frame clones only and misses some. Clonal size and the V and J genes are those of that table, whereas D and trimming came from the DNA. The sample gives a few hundred thousand clones, approximately 82% of which show up once; around 2.9% is in the top ten.

The clonotype was recovered from a young woman with acute or convalescent COVID-19. The source material was peripheral blood. This chain links TRBV30 with TRBJ2-7; 14 bases line up with TRBD2. In DNA form, the CDR3 reads TGTGCCGGATCGGGACTAGCGGGAGTAAGTTACGAGCAGTACTTC. It yields the protein CAGSGLAGVSYEQYF.